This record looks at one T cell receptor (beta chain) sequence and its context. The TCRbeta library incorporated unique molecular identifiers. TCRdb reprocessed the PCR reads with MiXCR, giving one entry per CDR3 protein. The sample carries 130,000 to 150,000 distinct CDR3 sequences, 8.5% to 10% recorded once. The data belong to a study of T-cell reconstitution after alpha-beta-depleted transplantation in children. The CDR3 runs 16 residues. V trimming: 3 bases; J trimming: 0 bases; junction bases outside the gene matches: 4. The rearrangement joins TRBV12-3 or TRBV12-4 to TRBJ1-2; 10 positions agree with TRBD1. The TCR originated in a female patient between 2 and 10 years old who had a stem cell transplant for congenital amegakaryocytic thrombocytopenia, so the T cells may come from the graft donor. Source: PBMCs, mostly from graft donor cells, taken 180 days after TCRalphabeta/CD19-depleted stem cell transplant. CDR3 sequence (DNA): TGTGCCAGCAGTTTGGACAGGGGGTTAGCTAACTATGGCTACACCTTC. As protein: CASSLDRGLANYGYTF.